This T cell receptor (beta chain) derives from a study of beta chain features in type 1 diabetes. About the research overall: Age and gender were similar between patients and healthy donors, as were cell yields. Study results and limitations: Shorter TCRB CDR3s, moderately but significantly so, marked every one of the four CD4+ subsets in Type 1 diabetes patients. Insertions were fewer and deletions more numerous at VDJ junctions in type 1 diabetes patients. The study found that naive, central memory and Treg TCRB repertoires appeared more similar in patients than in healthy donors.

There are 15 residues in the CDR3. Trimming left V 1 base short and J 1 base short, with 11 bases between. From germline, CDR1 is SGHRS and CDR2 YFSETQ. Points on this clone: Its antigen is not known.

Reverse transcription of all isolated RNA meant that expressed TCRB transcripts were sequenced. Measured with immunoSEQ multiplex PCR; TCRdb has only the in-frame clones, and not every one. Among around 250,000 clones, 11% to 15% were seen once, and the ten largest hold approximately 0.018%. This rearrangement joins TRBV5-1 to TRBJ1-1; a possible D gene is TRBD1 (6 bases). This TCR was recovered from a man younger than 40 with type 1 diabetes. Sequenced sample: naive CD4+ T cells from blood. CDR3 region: CASSLPGVANTEAFF. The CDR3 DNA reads TGCGCCAGCAGCTTGCCAGGGGTGGCGAACACTGAAGCTTTCTTT.